Shown below are 18 T cell receptor beta chains from a single sample sequenced in a study of blood T cell repertoires in COVID-19. Libraries were prepared by immunoSEQ multiplex PCR; TCRdb keeps only in-frame clonotypes and omits some of them. Of 300,000 or so clones in the sample, around 87% are singletons; the top ten hold 1%. Material: peripheral blood. The receptors here all came from a man aged 45-65 years with active or convalescent COVID-19.

This clone was counted only a few times. The V call is TRBV5-4, the J call TRBJ2-3, with D unresolved. The CDR3 is 14 amino acids. V shed 4 bases and J shed 3 bases, with 12 bases lying between them. Per the germline V gene, CDR1 is SGHNT and CDR2 is YYREEE (reference sequence). CDR3 sequence (DNA): TGTGCCAGCAGCGAATTCAGGTTGACAGATACGCAGTATTTT. Translating it yields CASSEFRLTDTQYF.

A single count supports this clone. This chain links TRBV9 with TRBJ2-7; TRBD1 agrees at 12 bases. Germline CDR1 reads SGDLS; CDR2 reads YYNGEE. The CDR3 runs to 16 residues. Losses at the gene ends were 0 bases for V and 4 bases for J; bases not matched to a gene: 5. In nucleotides, the CDR3 is TGTGCCAGCAGCGTAGGCGGGACAGGGGGCTATTACGAGCAGTACTTC. The encoded protein is CASSVGGTGGYYEQYF.

The chain recombines TRBV6-1 with TRBJ1-5; 9 positions agree with TRBD1. This CDR3 is 16 amino acids long. V lost 3 bases and J lost 3; bases outside the gene matches: 6. Germline V gene sequence: CDR1 MNHNS, CDR2 SASEGT. The CDR3 reads CASSDMGTGNNQPQHF. Written as DNA, the CDR3 is TGTGCCAGCAGTGATATGGGGACAGGGAACAATCAGCCCCAGCATTTT.

This chain joins TRBV10-2 and TRBJ1-6; TRBD1 matches at 8 bases. From germline, CDR1 is WSHSY and CDR2 SAAADI. The CDR3 has 19 amino acids. Losses at the gene ends were 2 bases for V and 1 base for J; bases not matched to a gene: 10. The chain's CDR3 is CASSEPAGGANSYNSPLHF. Written as DNA, the CDR3 is TGCGCCAGCAGTGAGCCCGCAGGGGGCGCGAATTCCTATAATTCACCCCTCCACTTT.

The chain has TRBV9 and TRBJ1-1; 7 positions agree with TRBD1. The CDR3 runs to 15 residues. Looked up from germline, CDR1 is SGDLS and CDR2 is YYNGEE. The V and J ends lost 3 bases and 4 bases, in that order; junction bases with no gene match: 9. CDR3 nucleotide sequence: TGTGCCAGCAGCGCTCAACAGGGGTCCGCCACTGAAGCTTTCTTT. It translates to CASSAQQGSATEAFF. Supplemented by reference TRBV9 and TRBJ1-1, the full variable domain reads DSGVTQTPKHLITATGQRVTLRCSPRSGDLSVYWYQQSLDQGLQFLIQYYNGEERAKGNILERFSAQQFPDLHSELNLSSLELGDSALYFCASSAQQGSATEAFFGQGTRLTVV.

This clone was detected once. The CDR3 here is CASSLRTTRQGLNSPLHF. CDR3 coding DNA: TGTGCCAGCAGTTTAAGGACGACTAGACAGGGGCTAAATTCACCCCTCCACTTT. The rearrangement joins TRBV27 to TRBJ1-6; 8 positions agree with TRBD1. The CDR3 runs 18 residues. The germline CDR1 and CDR2 sequences are MNHEY and SMNVEV (reference sequence). V was pared by 2 bases and J by 7 bases, with 13 bases of the junction left unmatched.

Here the CDR3 DNA reads TGTGCCAGCAGCCCCGGGGGGGCAACTAATGAAAAACTGTTTTTT. As protein: CASSPGGATNEKLFF. The V and J genes are TRBV6-5 and TRBJ1-4; possibly TRBD1 for D (5 bases). With 6 bases removed from V and 0 bases from J, the gap between germline ends came to 11 bases. The germline V gene encodes CDR1 MNHEY and CDR2 SVGAGI. The CDR3 covers 15 residues.

This clone was counted a single time. The rearrangement joins TRBV6-5 to TRBJ1-1; TRBD1 aligns across 7 bases. V lost 5 bases, J lost 0 bases, and 6 bases stayed unmatched. This CDR3 comprises 15 residues. Germline V gene lookup returns CDR1 MNHEY and CDR2 SVGAGI. The CDR3 sequence: CASSSRQGLNTEAFF. DNA of the CDR3: TGTGCCAGCAGTAGTCGACAGGGTCTGAACACTGAAGCTTTCTTT.

The V call is TRBV4-3, the J call TRBJ2-6, with 8 positions matching TRBD2. The CDR3 spans 17 residues. The V gene end was trimmed by 4 bases and the J gene end by 1 base; junction bases not matched to a gene: 6. Germline assignment: CDR1 LGHNA and CDR2 YSLEER. CDR3 sequence: CASSRAAGASGANVLTF. In DNA, the CDR3 is TGCGCCAGCAGCCGCGCAGCGGGGGCTTCTGGGGCCAACGTCCTGACTTTC.

V gene TRBV7-9 combines with J gene TRBJ1-2; D remains unclear. Germline V lookup: CDR1 SEHNR, CDR2 FQNEAQ (reference sequence). The V and J ends lost 1 base and 7 bases respectively, with 7 bases between them. This CDR3 has 12 amino acids. CDR3 amino acids: CASSLEGGGYTF. The CDR3 DNA sequence: TGTGCCAGCAGCTTAGAAGGCGGTGGCTACACCTTC.

V usage is TRBV28 and J usage is TRBJ1-1, with D possibly TRBD1 on 6 matching bases. This CDR3 comprises 11 residues. The V gene lost 0 bases and the J gene lost 10 bases, with 6 bases spanning the gap. Germline V gene data show CDR1 as MDHEN and CDR2 as SYDVKM. CDR3 protein: CASSLWGAAFF. Written as DNA, the CDR3 is TGTGCCAGCAGTTTATGGGGGGCAGCTTTCTTT.

The rearrangement links TRBV30 to TRBJ1-2; D perhaps matches TRBD1 (6 bases). With 7 bases removed from V and 4 bases from J, the gap between germline ends came to 19 bases. The length of the CDR3 is 14 residues. Germline V gene sequence: CDR1 GTSNPN, CDR2 SVGIG (reference sequence). In nucleotides, the CDR3 is TGTGCCTTCCTCCCCGGGGGGCGCGTCTATGGCTACACCTTC. Translation: CAFLPGGRVYGYTF.

This chain joins TRBV4-3 and TRBJ1-2; 11 bases are shared with TRBD1. The trim removed 3 bases at V and 5 bases at J, leaving 8 bases unmatched. The CDR3 has 16 residues. The germline CDR1 and CDR2 sequences are LGHNA and YSLEER. In DNA form, the CDR3 reads TGCGCCAGCAGCCATCAGGACAGGGGGCCCCTATATGGCTACACCTTC. Amino acid sequence: CASSHQDRGPLYGYTF.

The genes are TRBV5-6 and TRBJ2-2, with 11 positions matching TRBD1. Germline CDR1 is SGHDT and CDR2 is YYEEEE. The CDR3 extends over 16 amino acids. V lost 4 bases, J lost 4 bases, and 6 bases stayed unmatched. The DNA for the CDR3 is TGTGCCAGCAGCCGGACAGGGGGCTATGCCACCGGGGAGCTGTTTTTT. Its translation: CASSRTGGYATGELFF.

The chain carries TRBV10-3 and TRBJ2-3; no clear D gene. The CDR3 is 12 amino acids. Germline lookup yields CDR1 ENHRY and CDR2 SYGVKD. The V and J ends lost 0 bases and 12 bases respectively, with 10 bases between them. The CDR3 DNA sequence: TGTGCCATCAGTGAGTCGTGGATAGCCCAGTATTTT. It translates to CAISESWIAQYF.

The chain links TRBV18 to TRBJ1-6; possible D gene TRBD1, 5 bases. This CDR3 region has 14 residues. Trimming left V 3 bases short and J 10 bases short, with 13 bases between. From germline, CDR1 is KGHSH and CDR2 LQKENI. Here the CDR3 reads CASSPGQGLSPLHF. CDR3 sequence (DNA): TGTGCCAGCTCACCCGGGCAGGGATTGTCACCCCTCCACTTT. Full variable domain (remainder filled in from reference TRBV18 and TRBJ1-6): NAGVMQNPRHLVRRRGQEARLRCSPMKGHSHVYWYRQLPEEGLKFMVYLQKENIIDESGMPKERFSAEFPKEGPSILRIQQVVRGDSAAYFCASSPGQGLSPLHFGNGTRLTVT.

This clone is a singleton in its sample. This chain links TRBV29-1 with TRBJ1-4; D perhaps matches TRBD1 (5 bases). The CDR3 runs to 13 residues. Per germline, CDR1 SQVTM and CDR2 ANQGSEA. V was clipped by 5 bases and J by 0 bases, with 7 bases between them. CDR3: CSVFRATNEKLFF. The CDR3 nucleotides read TGCAGCGTTTTCAGGGCAACTAATGAAAAACTGTTTTTT. The whole variable domain, filled in from reference TRBV29-1 and TRBJ1-4, reads SAVISQKPSRDICQRGTSLTIQCQVDSQVTMMFWYRQQPGQSLTLIATANQGSEATYESGFVIDKFPISRPNLTFSTLTVSNMSPEDSSIYLCSVFRATNEKLFFGSGTQLSVL.

The rearrangement links TRBV4-1 to TRBJ2-2, with a possible D match to TRBD1 (6 bases). Germline V CDR1 and CDR2: MGHRA, YSYEKL. V gave up 2 bases and J gave up 4 bases, with 11 bases separating them. This CDR3 contains 15 residues. In DNA, the CDR3 is TGCGCCAGCAGCCAACAGGGGCAGACCACCGGGGAGCTGTTTTTT. Translating it yields CASSQQGQTTGELFF.